This entry describes one T cell receptor (beta chain). The source of the sample is a study of blood T cell repertoires in COVID-19. Background on the study: Samples came from the United States, Italy and Spain, spanning acute and convalescent COVID-19.

Authors' data handling: For nucleated cells, counts were estimated from reference gene primer amplification. Clones were sequenced by immunoSEQ multiplex PCR, and TCRdb holds only the in-frame ones, with some missing. V, J and clone size are taken as reported in that table, and D and trimming were inferred from the DNA itself. Of just over 350,000 clones listed, approximately 86% are singletons. CDR3 length: 14 amino acids. In germline, CDR1 is LNHDA, CDR2 SQIVND (reference sequence). The V end was cut by 4 bases, the J end by 4 bases, with 12 bases between. This TCR derives from a woman aged 55-70 years with COVID-19, enrolled during active disease. The chain joins TRBV19 to TRBJ2-3; possibly TRBD2 for D (7 bases). The sequencing input was peripheral blood. The chain's CDR3 is CASSRGGESDTQYF. The CDR3 DNA is TGTGCCAGTAGTAGGGGGGGCGAGTCAGATACGCAGTATTTT.